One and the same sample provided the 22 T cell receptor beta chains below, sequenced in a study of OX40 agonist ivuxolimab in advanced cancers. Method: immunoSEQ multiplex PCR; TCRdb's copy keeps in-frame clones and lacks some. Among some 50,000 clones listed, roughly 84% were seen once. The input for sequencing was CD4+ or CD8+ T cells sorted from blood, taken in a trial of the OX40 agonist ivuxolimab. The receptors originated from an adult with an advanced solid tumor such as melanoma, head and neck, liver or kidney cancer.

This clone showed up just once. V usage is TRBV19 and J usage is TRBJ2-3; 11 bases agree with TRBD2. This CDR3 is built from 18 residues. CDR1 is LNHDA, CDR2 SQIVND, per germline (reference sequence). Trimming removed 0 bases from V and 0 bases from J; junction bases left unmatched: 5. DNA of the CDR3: TGTGCCAGTAGTATAGAACAGGGACTAGCGGTAAGCACAGATACGCAGTATTTT. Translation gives CASSIEQGLAVSTDTQYF.

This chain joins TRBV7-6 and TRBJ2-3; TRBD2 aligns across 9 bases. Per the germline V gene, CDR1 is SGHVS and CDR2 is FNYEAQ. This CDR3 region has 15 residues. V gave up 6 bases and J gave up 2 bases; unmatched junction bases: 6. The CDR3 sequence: CASRTGTSTTDTQYF. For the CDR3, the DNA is TGTGCCAGCAGAACCGGGACTAGCACCACAGATACGCAGTATTTT.

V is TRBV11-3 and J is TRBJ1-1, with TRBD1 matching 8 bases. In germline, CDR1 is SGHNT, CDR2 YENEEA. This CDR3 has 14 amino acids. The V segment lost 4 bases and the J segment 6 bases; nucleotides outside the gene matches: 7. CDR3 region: CASSSTGTGAEAFF. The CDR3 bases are TGTGCCAGCAGCTCTACAGGGACAGGAGCTGAAGCTTTCTTT.

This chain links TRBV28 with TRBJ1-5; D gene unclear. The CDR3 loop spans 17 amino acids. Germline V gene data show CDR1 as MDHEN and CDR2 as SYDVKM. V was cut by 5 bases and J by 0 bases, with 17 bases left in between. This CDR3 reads CASSPGWEAYSNQPQHF. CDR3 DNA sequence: TGTGCCAGCAGTCCCGGATGGGAGGCCTATAGCAATCAGCCCCAGCATTTT.

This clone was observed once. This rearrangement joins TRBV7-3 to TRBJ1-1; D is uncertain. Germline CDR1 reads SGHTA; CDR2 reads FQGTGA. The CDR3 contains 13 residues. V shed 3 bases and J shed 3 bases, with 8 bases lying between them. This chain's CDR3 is CASSLREDTEAFF. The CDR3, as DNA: TGTGCCAGCAGCTTGAGGGAAGACACTGAAGCTTTCTTT.

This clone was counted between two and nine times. In DNA, the CDR3 is TGTGCCAGCAGTCCCGGGTCTAGCTTAGAGACCCAGTACTTC. It specifies CASSPGSSLETQYF. V and J are TRBV28 and TRBJ2-5; a possible D gene is TRBD2 (5 bases). Germline V gives CDR1 MDHEN, CDR2 SYDVKM. The CDR3 runs to 14 residues. V was pared by 5 bases and J by 4 bases, with 14 bases between.

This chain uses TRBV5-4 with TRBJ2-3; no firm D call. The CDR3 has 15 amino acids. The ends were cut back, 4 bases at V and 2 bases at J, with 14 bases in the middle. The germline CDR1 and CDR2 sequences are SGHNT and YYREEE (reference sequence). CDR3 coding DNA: TGTGCCAGCAGCCCGACCGGCGGCACCACAGATACGCAGTATTTT. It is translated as CASSPTGGTTDTQYF.

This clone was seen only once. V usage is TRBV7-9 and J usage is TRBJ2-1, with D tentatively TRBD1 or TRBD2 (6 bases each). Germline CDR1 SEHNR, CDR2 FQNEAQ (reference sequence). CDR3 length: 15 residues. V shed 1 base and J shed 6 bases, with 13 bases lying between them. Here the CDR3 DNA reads TGTGCCAGCAGCTTAGGAGCTGGAGGGGGCAATGAGCAGTTCTTC. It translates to CASSLGAGGGNEQFF.

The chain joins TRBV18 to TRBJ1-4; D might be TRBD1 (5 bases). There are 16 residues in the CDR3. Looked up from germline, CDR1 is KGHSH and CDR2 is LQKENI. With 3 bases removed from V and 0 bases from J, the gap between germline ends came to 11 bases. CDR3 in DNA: TGTGCCAGCTCACCGCTGGACACTCCAACTAATGAAAAACTGTTTTTT. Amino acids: CASSPLDTPTNEKLFF.

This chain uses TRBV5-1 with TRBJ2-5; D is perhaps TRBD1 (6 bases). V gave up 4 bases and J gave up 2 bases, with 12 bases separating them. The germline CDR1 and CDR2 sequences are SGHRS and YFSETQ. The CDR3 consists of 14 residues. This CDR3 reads CASSPDSIQETQYF. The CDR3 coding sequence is TGCGCCAGCAGCCCGGACAGCATACAAGAGACCCAGTACTTC.

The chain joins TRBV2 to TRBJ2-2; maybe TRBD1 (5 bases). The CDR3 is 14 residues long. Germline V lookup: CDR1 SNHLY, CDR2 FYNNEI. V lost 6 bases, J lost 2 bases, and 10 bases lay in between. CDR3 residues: CASSADTNTGELFF. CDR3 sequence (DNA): TGTGCCAGCAGCGCGGACACAAACACCGGGGAGCTGTTTTTT.

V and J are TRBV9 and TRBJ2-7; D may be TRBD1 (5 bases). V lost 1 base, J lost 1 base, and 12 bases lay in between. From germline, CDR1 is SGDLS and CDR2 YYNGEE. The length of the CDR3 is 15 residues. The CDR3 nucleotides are TGTGCCAGCAGCGTAAGTCCACAGGAATCCTACGAGCAGTACTTC. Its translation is CASSVSPQESYEQYF.

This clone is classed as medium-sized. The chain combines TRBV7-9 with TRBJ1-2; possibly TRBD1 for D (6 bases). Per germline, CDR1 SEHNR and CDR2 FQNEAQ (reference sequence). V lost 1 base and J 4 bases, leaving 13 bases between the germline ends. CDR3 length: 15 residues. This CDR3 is CASSLDQTGTYGYTF. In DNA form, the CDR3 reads TGTGCCAGCAGCTTAGATCAGACAGGCACCTATGGCTACACCTTC.

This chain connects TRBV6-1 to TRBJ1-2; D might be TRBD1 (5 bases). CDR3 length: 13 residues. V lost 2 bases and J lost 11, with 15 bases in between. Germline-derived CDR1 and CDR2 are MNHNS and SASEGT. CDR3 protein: CASSESQGLGYTF. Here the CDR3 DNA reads TGTGCCAGCAGTGAATCGCAGGGCCTGGGATACACCTTC.

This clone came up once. CDR3 in DNA: TGTGCCTCACAGGGCGGGAACACTGAAGCTTTCTTT. It translates to CASQGGNTEAFF. V usage is TRBV10-3 and J usage is TRBJ1-1, with D possibly being TRBD1 (6 bases). Germline V lookup: CDR1 ENHRY, CDR2 SYGVKD. There are 12 residues in the CDR3. Trimming left V 11 bases short and J 1 base short, with 11 bases between.

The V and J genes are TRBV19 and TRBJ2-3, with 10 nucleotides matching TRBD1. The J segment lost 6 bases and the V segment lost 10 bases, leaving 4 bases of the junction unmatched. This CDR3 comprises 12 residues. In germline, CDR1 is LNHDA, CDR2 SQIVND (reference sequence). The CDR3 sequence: CATMTGGDTQYF. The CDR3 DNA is TGTGCCACGATGACAGGGGGCGATACGCAGTATTTT.

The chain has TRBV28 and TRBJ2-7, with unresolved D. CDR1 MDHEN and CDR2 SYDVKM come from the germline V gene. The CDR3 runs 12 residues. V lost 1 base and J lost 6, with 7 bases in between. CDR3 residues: CASSLYGFEQYF. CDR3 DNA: TGTGCCAGCAGTTTATACGGGTTCGAGCAGTACTTC.

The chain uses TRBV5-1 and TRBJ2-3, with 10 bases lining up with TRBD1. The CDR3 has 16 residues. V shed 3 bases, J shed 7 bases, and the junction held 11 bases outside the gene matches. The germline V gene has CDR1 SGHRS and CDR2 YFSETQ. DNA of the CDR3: TGCGCCAGCAGCTACGCCGGGACAGGGGAAGGGTATACGCAGTATTTT. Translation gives CASSYAGTGEGYTQYF.

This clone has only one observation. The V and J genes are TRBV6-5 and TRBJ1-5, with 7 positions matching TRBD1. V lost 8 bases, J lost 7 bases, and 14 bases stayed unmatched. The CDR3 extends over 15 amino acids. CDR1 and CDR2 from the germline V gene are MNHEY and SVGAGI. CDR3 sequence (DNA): TGTGCCAGCCATCCGAGTCAGGGGGTCAGACAGCCCCAGCATTTT. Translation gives CASHPSQGVRQPQHF.

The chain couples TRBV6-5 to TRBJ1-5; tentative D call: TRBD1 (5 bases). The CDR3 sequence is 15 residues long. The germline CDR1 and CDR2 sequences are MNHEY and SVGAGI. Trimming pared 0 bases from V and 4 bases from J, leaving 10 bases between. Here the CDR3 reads CASSYSGTGNQPQHF. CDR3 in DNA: TGTGCCAGCAGTTACTCGGGGACGGGTAATCAGCCCCAGCATTTT.

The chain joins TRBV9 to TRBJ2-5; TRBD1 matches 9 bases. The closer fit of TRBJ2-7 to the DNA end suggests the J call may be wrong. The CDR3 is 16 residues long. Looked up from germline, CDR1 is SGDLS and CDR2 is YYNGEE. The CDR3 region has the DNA TGTGCCAGCAGTGAAAGCACGGGACAGGGAACCTACGAGCAGTACTTC. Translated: CASSESTGQGTYEQYF.

CDR3 sequence: CATSRLPRDSAFTDTQYF. The CDR3 nucleotides read TGTGCCACCAGCAGACTACCTCGGGACAGCGCGTTCACAGATACGCAGTATTTT. The chain recombines TRBV15 with TRBJ2-3; 7 bases line up with TRBD1. CDR3 length: 18 residues. Germline CDR1 is LNHNV and CDR2 is YYDKDF (reference sequence). The ends lost 2 bases at V and 2 bases at J; junction bases unmatched: 13.